One and the same sample provided the 30 T cell receptor beta chains below, sequenced in a study of blood T cell repertoires in COVID-19. Sequencing was performed with immunoSEQ multiplex PCR; in TCRdb, only in-frame clones are kept and a portion is missing. The table has just under 55,000 clones, about nine tenths seen once. The sample taken for sequencing was peripheral blood. Receptor source: a woman aged 40 to 55 with active COVID-19.

The chain uses TRBV7-2 and TRBJ2-1; no clear D gene. V gave up 1 base and J gave up 6 bases, with 4 bases separating them. Per germline, CDR1 SGHTA and CDR2 FQGNSA. The CDR3 has 12 residues. The CDR3 loop reads CASSLGVNEQFF. CDR3 bases: TGTGCCAGCAGCTTAGGAGTCAATGAGCAGTTCTTC.

V usage is TRBV18 and J usage is TRBJ2-2; 9 nucleotides match TRBD2. Germline assignment: CDR1 KGHSH and CDR2 LQKENI. Trimming removed 4 bases from V and 0 bases from J; junction bases left unmatched: 9. This CDR3 spans 18 amino acids. The chain's CDR3 is CASSRTLSGGSNTGELFF. The CDR3 DNA follows: TGTGCCAGCTCACGTACACTTAGCGGGGGCTCGAACACCGGGGAGCTGTTTTTT. The variable domain in full, completed from reference TRBV18 and TRBJ2-2, reads NAGVMQNPRHLVRRRGQEARLRCSPMKGHSHVYWYRQLPEEGLKFMVYLQKENIIDESGMPKERFSAEFPKEGPSILRIQQVVRGDSAAYFCASSRTLSGGSNTGELFFGEGSRLTVL.

The gene calls are TRBV11-3 and TRBJ2-1; possible D gene TRBD1, 6 bases. Deletions cut 2 bases from V and 0 bases from J, with 8 bases between. The CDR3 is 15 amino acids. Germline CDR1 reads SGHNT; CDR2 reads YENEEA. CDR3 in DNA: TGTGCCAGCAGCTTAAGGGGGAGCTCCTACAATGAGCAGTTCTTC. Protein product: CASSLRGSSYNEQFF.

The DNA for the CDR3 is TGTGCCAGCAGCTTACCCCAGGGCACCGGGGAGCTGTTTTTT. It yields the protein CASSLPQGTGELFF. V and J are TRBV7-9 and TRBJ2-2; a weak D match, TRBD1 (5 bases). Trimming took off 2 bases at V and 4 bases at J, with 8 bases between the two ends. The CDR3 covers 14 residues. Germline V gives CDR1 SEHNR, CDR2 FQNEAQ (reference sequence).

This clone was seen a few times. This chain connects TRBV11-2 to TRBJ2-7; 13 nucleotides agree with TRBD2. J lost 4 bases, V lost 5 bases, and 2 bases had no gene match. Germline V gene data show CDR1 as SGHAT and CDR2 as FQNNGV. This CDR3 comprises 14 residues. The CDR3, as DNA: TGTGCCAGCAGCGGGACTAGCGGGAATTACGAGCAGTACTTC. The encoded protein is CASSGTSGNYEQYF.

V and J are TRBV5-1 and TRBJ2-5; D gene ambiguous. The germline gives CDR1 SGHRS, CDR2 YFSETQ. The CDR3 runs 13 residues. V was pared by 0 bases and J by 4 bases, with 7 bases between. The CDR3 nucleotides read TGCGCCAGCAGCTTGGCCGGAGCAGAGACCCAGTACTTC. It codes for CASSLAGAETQYF.

V is TRBV24-1 and J is TRBJ2-7, with D possibly TRBD2 on 6 matching bases. CDR3 length: 14 amino acids. Germline values: CDR1 KGHDR, CDR2 SFDVKD. V was clipped by 4 bases and J by 2 bases, with 11 bases between them. The CDR3 coding sequence is TGTGCCACCAGTGAGCCCCGGGAGACCTACGAGCAGTACTTC. Protein: CATSEPRETYEQYF.

V and J are TRBV18 and TRBJ1-5; D gene uncertain. Deletions cut 3 bases from V and 4 bases from J, with 10 bases between. The CDR3 is 14 amino acids. Germline V gives CDR1 KGHSH, CDR2 LQKENI. Written as DNA, the CDR3 is TGTGCCAGCTCACCTTCCGGGAAAAATCAGCCCCAGCATTTT. It is translated as CASSPSGKNQPQHF.

The chain recombines TRBV12-3 or TRBV12-4 with TRBJ2-3; D is possibly TRBD2 (6 bases). CDR3 size: 12 residues. The CDR3 region is CADGGDTDTQYF. The CDR3 DNA reads as TGTGCAGACGGGGGTGACACAGATACGCAGTATTTT.

This clone appeared a single time. The chain recombines TRBV5-1 with TRBJ2-1; 7 bases map to TRBD2. CDR1 and CDR2 from the germline V gene are SGHRS and YFSETQ. The CDR3 is made up of 17 amino acids. V lost 2 bases to trimming and J lost 3 bases; unmatched junction nucleotides: 11. The CDR3 sequence is CASSFGLGGRGYNEQFF. CDR3 DNA: TGCGCCAGCAGCTTCGGTTTAGGAGGGAGGGGCTACAATGAGCAGTTCTTC.

The V gene is TRBV9, the J gene TRBJ1-1; maybe TRBD1 (5 bases). Germline assignment: CDR1 SGDLS and CDR2 YYNGEE. Trimming shortened V by 3 bases and J by 4 bases, and 10 bases separated the two germline ends. This CDR3 is 13 amino acids long. The CDR3 region has the DNA TGTGCCAGCAGCGAGGCTAGGGGCACTGAAGCTTTCTTT. This translates into CASSEARGTEAFF.

The J gene is TRBJ2-7, the V gene TRBV7-2; TRBD2 might be the D (6 bases). The CDR3 extends over 14 amino acids. Per the germline V gene, CDR1 is SGHTA and CDR2 is FQGNSA. The V gene lost 6 bases and the J gene lost 7 bases, with 19 bases spanning the gap. The CDR3 DNA reads TGTGCCAGCAGTCGAGGCGGGGCCATGGGGGAGCAGTACTTC. Its protein is CASSRGGAMGEQYF.

This rearrangement joins TRBV11-2 to TRBJ1-2; 7 bases fit TRBD1. The V and J ends lost 4 bases and 8 bases, in that order; junction bases with no gene match: 7. Germline values: CDR1 SGHAT, CDR2 FQNNGV. The CDR3 spans 13 residues. CDR3 residues: CASSSAPRGGYTF. DNA for the CDR3: TGTGCCAGCAGCTCCGCCCCCAGGGGGGGCTACACCTTC.

The chain couples TRBV5-4 to TRBJ1-1; 9 nucleotides line up with TRBD1. Germline lookup yields CDR1 SGHNT and CDR2 YYREEE (reference sequence). The CDR3 is 15 residues long. V shed 4 bases and J 1 base; nucleotides not matched to a gene: 5. The CDR3 spells CASSPRTGENTEAFF. The CDR3 nucleotides are TGTGCCAGCAGCCCGAGGACAGGGGAGAACACTGAAGCTTTCTTT.

This CDR3 reads CASSLSGGARDTQYF. In DNA, the CDR3 is TGTGCCAGCAGCCTTAGCGGGGGGGCGCGAGATACGCAGTATTTT. V gene TRBV7-9 combines with J gene TRBJ2-3, with 11 bases matching TRBD2. Germline V gene data show CDR1 as SEHNR and CDR2 as FQNEAQ (reference sequence). The CDR3 runs to 15 residues. V lost 5 bases, J lost 5 bases, and 6 bases stayed unmatched.

This clone was observed once. This rearrangement joins TRBV7-2 to TRBJ1-3; D ambiguous. V was pared by 5 bases and J by 8 bases, with 10 bases between. The germline gives CDR1 SGHTA, CDR2 FQGNSA. The CDR3 is 12 amino acids. The chain's CDR3 is CASSDRRDTIYF. Written as DNA, the CDR3 is TGTGCCAGCAGCGACCGGAGGGACACCATATATTTT.

The chain carries TRBV6-5 and TRBJ1-3; possible D gene TRBD1, 5 bases. Trimming took 6 bases from V and 1 from J, leaving 13 bases between them. The CDR3 has 15 residues. From germline, CDR1 is MNHEY and CDR2 SVGAGI. The CDR3 DNA reads TGTGCCAGCAGCCGCGGGGGTAAATCTGGAAACACCATATATTTT. Its protein is CASSRGGKSGNTIYF.

This chain links TRBV3-1 (or the pseudogene TRBV3-2) with TRBJ2-5, with TRBD1 matching 10 bases. This CDR3 has 15 residues. Germline assignment: CDR1 LGHDT and CDR2 YNNKEL (reference sequence). J gave up 5 bases and V 1 base, and 4 bases lay outside the gene matches. In DNA, the CDR3 is TGTGCCAGCAGCCAAGCGACAGGGGGCAGGGAGACCCAGTACTTC. Its protein product is CASSQATGGRETQYF.

This clone was counted once. This sequence joins TRBV9 and TRBJ2-1, with 13 bases lining up with TRBD2. CDR1 and CDR2 (germline): SGDLS, YYNGEE. V shed 0 bases, J shed 9 bases, and the junction held 12 bases outside the gene matches. This CDR3 has 18 amino acids. CDR3: CASSVVPSTSGGLTEQFF. The CDR3 region has the DNA TGTGCCAGCAGCGTAGTCCCGTCGACTAGCGGGGGGTTAACTGAGCAGTTCTTC.

CDR3 nucleotides: TGTGCCATCAGTGAGGGGAATCGGGGAACCTATGGCTACACCTTC. This translates into CAISEGNRGTYGYTF. The rearrangement links TRBV10-3 to TRBJ1-2; no clear D. The CDR3 has 15 amino acids. CDR1 ENHRY and CDR2 SYGVKD come from the germline V gene. Trimming took 2 bases from V and 4 from J, leaving 14 bases between them.

V usage is TRBV18 and J usage is TRBJ1-2; the D gene is possibly TRBD1 (5 bases). CDR3 length: 14 amino acids. V lost 6 bases to trimming and J lost 3 bases, with 14 bases between them. Germline V lookup: CDR1 KGHSH, CDR2 LQKENI. For the CDR3, the DNA is TGTGCCAGCTCTCCTGAACGGGGGGACTATGGCTACACCTTC. Translated, it gives CASSPERGDYGYTF.

This chain connects TRBV18 to TRBJ2-3; TRBD2 agrees at 7 bases. Germline V gives CDR1 KGHSH, CDR2 LQKENI. CDR3 length: 17 amino acids. The V and J ends lost 3 bases and 2 bases, in that order; junction bases with no gene match: 11. In nucleotides, the CDR3 is TGTGCCAGCTCACCGGGGGGAACTAGCGACACCACAGATACGCAGTATTTT. It specifies CASSPGGTSDTTDTQYF.

The gene calls are TRBV7-2 and TRBJ2-3; 7 nucleotides align to TRBD1. Germline V gives CDR1 SGHTA, CDR2 FQGNSA. J lost 6 bases, V lost 3 bases, and 3 bases had no gene match. CDR3 length: 13 amino acids. Here the CDR3 reads CASSFGQDDTQYF. CDR3 DNA: TGTGCCAGCAGCTTCGGACAGGATGATACGCAGTATTTT.

The V and J genes are TRBV5-4 and TRBJ1-2; D perhaps matches TRBD1 (6 bases). This CDR3 region has 13 residues. V lost 1 base and J 8 bases, leaving 12 bases between the germline ends. Germline V gene data show CDR1 as SGHNT and CDR2 as YYREEE (reference sequence). The CDR3 region has the DNA TGTGCCAGCAGCTTGCAGGGGAGCGAGGGCTACACCTTC. Amino acid sequence: CASSLQGSEGYTF.

The DNA for the CDR3 is TGTGCCAGCAGCTCCCCACTAAGGGGAAGGAGTAGTGGCTACACCTTC. It is translated as CASSSPLRGRSSGYTF. The chain joins TRBV5-4 to TRBJ1-2; D may be TRBD1 (5 bases). This CDR3 has 16 amino acids. CDR1 and CDR2 (germline): SGHNT, YYREEE (reference sequence). Deletions cut 3 bases from V and 7 bases from J, with 22 bases between.

V gene TRBV7-8 combines with J gene TRBJ1-1, with TRBD1 as a possible D gene (6 bases). The CDR3 contains 14 residues. The germline CDR1 and CDR2 sequences are SGHVS and FQNEAQ. The V end was cut by 5 bases, the J end by 1 base, with 11 bases between. CDR3 in amino acids: CASSRGTSNTEAFF. The CDR3 coding sequence is TGTGCCAGCAGCCGCGGGACATCGAACACTGAAGCTTTCTTT.

A few counts support this clone. V gene TRBV7-9 combines with J gene TRBJ1-6, with TRBD1 matching over 7 bases. Germline trimming cut 5 bases from V and 2 bases from J; bases unmatched to any gene: 3. Germline lookup yields CDR1 SEHNR and CDR2 FQNEAQ (reference sequence). The length of the CDR3 is 15 residues. In DNA, the CDR3 is TGTGCCAGCAGCGCAGACAGGGCCTATAATTCACCCCTCCACTTT. Translation gives CASSADRAYNSPLHF.

The chain carries TRBV6-1 and TRBJ2-1; perhaps TRBD2 as D (6 bases). Trimming removed 7 bases from V and 0 bases from J, with 16 bases in between. The CDR3 consists of 16 residues. Germline V gives CDR1 MNHNS, CDR2 SASEGT. The CDR3 region is CASIDKAGRSYNEQFF. CDR3 coding DNA: TGTGCCAGCATTGATAAAGCGGGCCGCTCCTACAATGAGCAGTTCTTC.

The chain combines TRBV5-1 with TRBJ2-3; D may be TRBD2 (6 bases). Germline V gene sequence: CDR1 SGHRS, CDR2 YFSETQ. This CDR3 spans 16 amino acids. Trimming took off 3 bases at V and 3 bases at J, with 17 bases between the two ends. Here the CDR3 reads CASSSISGLGTDTQYF. CDR3 DNA sequence: TGCGCCAGCAGCTCTATTAGCGGCTTGGGGACAGATACGCAGTATTTT.

The V and J genes are TRBV4-1 and TRBJ2-5; tentative D call: TRBD1 (5 bases). The V and J ends lost 0 bases and 4 bases respectively, with 21 bases between them. Per germline, CDR1 MGHRA and CDR2 YSYEKL. This CDR3 is 18 amino acids long. The CDR3 DNA sequence: TGCGCCAGCAGCCAAGATCTAGTAGGATCAGGGTTCGGAGAGACCCAGTACTTC. Residues: CASSQDLVGSGFGETQYF.